The 15 T cell receptor beta chains below all came from one sample that was sequenced in a study of cytomegalovirus exposure and HLA in healthy donors. The study ran its PCR with 60 Vbeta and 13 Jbeta primers. Using immunoSEQ multiplex PCR, the repertoire was profiled, and TCRdb retains in-frame clones only, with some absent. The sample consists of around 44,000 clones, about nine tenths of them appearing once. The sequencing sample was made of PBMCs. These receptors all come from a middle-aged woman in good health and CMV-seropositive.

The chain couples TRBV11-3 to TRBJ2-1, with D unclear. The CDR3 has 14 residues. The germline V gene encodes CDR1 SGHNT and CDR2 YENEEA. V was cut by 0 bases and J by 9 bases, with 12 bases left in between. Here the CDR3 reads CASSLDLLSREQFF. The CDR3 DNA sequence: TGTGCCAGCAGCTTAGATCTTTTATCCCGTGAGCAGTTCTTC.

The chain recombines TRBV6-1 with TRBJ2-7; 10 nucleotides line up with TRBD2. CDR1 and CDR2 (germline): MNHNS, SASEGT. After removal of 2 bases from V and 5 bases from J, the junction contained 6 bases not matched to a gene. The CDR3 loop spans 15 amino acids. CDR3 coding DNA: TGTGCCAGCAGTGAACGAAGCGGGGGGGCAAACGAGCAGTACTTC. This gives the protein CASSERSGGANEQYF.

This chain joins TRBV7-9 and TRBJ1-2; a weak D match, TRBD1 (6 bases). Trimming removed 5 bases at V and 4 bases at J, with 20 bases between. Germline lookup yields CDR1 SEHNR and CDR2 FQNEAQ (reference sequence). The CDR3 sequence is 16 residues long. CDR3: CASSPRTDQNPYGYTF. The CDR3, as DNA: TGTGCCAGCAGCCCTCGGACAGACCAGAACCCCTATGGCTACACCTTC.

V is TRBV28 and J is TRBJ2-6, with a tentative D call TRBD1 (5 bases). Germline loops: CDR1 MDHEN, CDR2 SYDVKM. The CDR3 is 16 amino acids. The ends were cut back, 5 bases at V and 0 bases at J, with 11 bases in the middle. The CDR3 protein is CASSTTGFSGANVLTF. DNA of the CDR3: TGTGCCAGCAGTACCACAGGATTCTCTGGGGCCAACGTCCTGACTTTC.

J is TRBJ2-1 and V is TRBV11-3; D is possibly TRBD2 (6 bases). With 1 base removed from V and 10 bases from J, the gap between germline ends came to 20 bases. CDR1 and CDR2 from the germline V gene are SGHNT and YENEEA. The length of the CDR3 is 16 residues. The CDR3 here is CASSLATDPIGGEQFF. In nucleotides, the CDR3 is TGTGCCAGCAGCTTAGCTACGGACCCGATCGGAGGGGAGCAGTTCTTC.

The chain carries TRBV7-3 and TRBJ2-1; 10 bases line up with TRBD2. V shed 2 bases, J shed 5 bases, and the junction held 18 bases outside the gene matches. In germline, CDR1 is SGHTA, CDR2 FQGTGA. The CDR3 loop spans 20 amino acids. CDR3: CASSLGRGTSAILSHNEQFF. The CDR3 DNA sequence: TGTGCCAGCAGCTTAGGCAGGGGGACTAGCGCCATCCTGTCTCACAATGAGCAGTTCTTC.

The gene calls are TRBV28 and TRBJ2-1; TRBD2 matches 8 bases. The CDR3 totals 14 residues. CDR1 and CDR2 (germline): MDHEN, SYDVKM. V was clipped by 7 bases and J by 7 bases; unmatched bases: 9. The CDR3 reads CASNPAGVLNEQFF. In DNA form, the CDR3 reads TGTGCCAGCAATCCAGCGGGAGTATTAAATGAGCAGTTCTTC.

The chain carries TRBV11-2 and TRBJ2-7; no clear D gene. Germline values: CDR1 SGHAT, CDR2 FQNNGV. The CDR3 consists of 13 residues. Trimming removed 3 bases from V and 5 bases from J, with 11 bases in between. The CDR3 DNA sequence: TGTGCCAGCAGCTTCTGGGTCGAGGACGAGCAGTACTTC. It specifies CASSFWVEDEQYF. Full variable domain (remainder filled in from reference TRBV11-2 and TRBJ2-7): EAGVAQSPRYKIIEKRQSVAFWCNPISGHATLYWYQQILGQGPKLLIQFQNNGVVDDSQLPKDRFSAERLKGVDSTLKIQPAKLEDSAVYLCASSFWVEDEQYFGPGTRLTVT.

The chain carries TRBV7-9 and TRBJ2-5; the D gene is possibly TRBD2 (6 bases). The CDR3 consists of 14 residues. Germline V CDR1 and CDR2: SEHNR, FQNEAQ (reference sequence). The V end lost 1 base, the J end lost 2 bases, and 8 bases lay between the germline ends. The CDR3 nucleotides read TGTGCCAGCAGCTTAGAGGGGACTCAAGAGACCCAGTACTTC. It specifies CASSLEGTQETQYF.

This chain joins TRBV10-3 and TRBJ2-7; TRBD2 aligns across 10 bases. Trimming took 0 bases from V and 3 from J; bases not matched to a gene: 2. This CDR3 is built from 15 residues. Per germline, CDR1 ENHRY and CDR2 SYGVKD. The CDR3 sequence is CAISESIAGGYEQYF. CDR3 nucleotide sequence: TGTGCCATCAGTGAGTCAATAGCGGGAGGCTACGAGCAGTACTTC.

This chain joins TRBV6-1 and TRBJ2-5, with TRBD1 matching over 9 bases. Trimming at V came to 6 bases and at J to 5 bases, leaving 10 bases not matched to a gene. Per the germline V gene, CDR1 is MNHNS and CDR2 is SASEGT. This CDR3 has 15 residues. CDR3 DNA sequence: TGTGCCAGCAGGCCTGGGACAGGGCGTGGGGAGACCCAGTACTTC. As protein: CASRPGTGRGETQYF.

The rearrangement links TRBV29-1 to TRBJ1-4, with 8 bases aligning to TRBD1. The CDR3 sequence is 13 residues long. In germline, CDR1 is SQVTM, CDR2 ANQGSEA. After removal of 4 bases from V and 7 bases from J, the junction contained 5 bases not matched to a gene. CDR3: CSVARTGSEKLFF. The DNA of the CDR3 is TGCAGCGTTGCCCGGACAGGGAGTGAAAAACTGTTTTTT.

The chain employs TRBV19 and TRBJ2-5, with TRBD2 matching 10 bases. Germline CDR1 is LNHDA and CDR2 is SQIVND (reference sequence). The CDR3 loop spans 15 amino acids. V shed 4 bases and J 5 bases; nucleotides not matched to a gene: 7. The DNA of the CDR3 is TGTGCCAGTAGTACCACTAGCGGGATGACGGAGACCCAGTACTTC. Translating gives CASSTTSGMTETQYF.

V and J are TRBV2 and TRBJ2-7; 7 bases agree with TRBD2. CDR1 and CDR2 from the germline V gene are SNHLY and FYNNEI. V was pared by 7 bases and J by 3 bases, with 12 bases of the junction left unmatched. The CDR3 spans 15 residues. CDR3 residues: CASTEQGGRYYEQYF. CDR3 coding DNA: TGTGCCAGCACTGAGCAGGGAGGGCGGTACTACGAGCAGTACTTC.

The chain couples TRBV2 to TRBJ2-7; TRBD1 matches at 9 bases. Germline CDR1 is SNHLY and CDR2 is FYNNEI. The CDR3 loop spans 13 amino acids. With 7 bases clipped from V and 6 bases from J, the junction kept 7 bases outside the gene matches. The CDR3 here is CASTRTGGGEQYF. CDR3 sequence (DNA): TGTGCCAGCACACGCACAGGGGGCGGCGAGCAGTACTTC.